These T cell receptor beta chains were read from a single sample in a study of response to subunit inactivated influenza vaccine. TCRdb fed the RT-PCR reads into MiXCR, producing one record per CDR3 protein. The table shows around 540,000 distinct CDR3 sequences, with about 11% occurring only once. The material sequenced was PBMCs from blood, taken on the day of vaccination. The receptors come from a man aged 50 to 60 who received an inactivated influenza vaccine. Both conserved end residues are part of each CDR3. The D gene is left open where the match is weak. A row's size may be missing; if present it is once, few, many or a size class.

d_gene	v_gene	j_gene	abundance	CDR3aa	CDR3nt
NA	TRBV7-8	TRBJ2-2	many	CASRMAVTGNTGELFF	TGTGCCAGCAGGATGGCCGTGACAGGGAACACCGGGGAGCTGTTTTTT
NA	TRBV7-6	TRBJ2-5	NA	CASSLVWGVQETQYF	TGTGCCAGCAGCTTAGTTTGGGGGGTTCAAGAGACCCAGTACTTC
TRBD1	TRBV30	TRBJ2-7	NA	CAWVDRQTYEQYF	TGTGCCTGGGTGGACAGGCAAACCTACGAGCAGTACTTC
NA	TRBV20-1	TRBJ1-2	many	CSARNTLAYGYTF	TGCAGTGCTAGAAACACTCTCGCCTATGGCTACACCTTC
NA	TRBV3-1	TRBJ2-2	few	CASSHLVPGELFF	TGTGCCAGCAGCCACCTGGTACCCGGGGAGCTGTTTTTT
NA	TRBV9	TRBJ2-5	few	CASSGRPTGETQYF	TGTGCCAGCTCGGGCCGCCCGACCGGAGAGACCCAGTACTTC
TRBD2	TRBV24-1	TRBJ2-3	many	CATSDPEWVTSGASDTQYF	TGTGCCACCAGTGATCCCGAGTGGGTAACTAGCGGAGCCTCAGATACGCAGTATTTT
NA	TRBV6-6	TRBJ2-5	few	CASQRTAQETQYF	TGTGCCAGCCAACGGACAGCTCAAGAGACCCAGTACTTC
NA	TRBV20-1	TRBJ2-3	few	CSANREFTDTQYF	TGCAGTGCTAACAGGGAGTTCACAGATACGCAGTATTTT
NA	TRBV15	TRBJ2-5	NA	CATSRGKQETQYF	TGTGCCACCAGCAGAGGGAAACAAGAGACCCAGTACTTC
NA	TRBV29-1	TRBJ2-7	many	CSVLGSDYEQYF	TGCAGCGTTTTAGGGAGTGACTACGAGCAGTACTTC
NA	TRBV6-1	TRBJ1-2	few	CASSRWRSYGYTF	TGTGCCAGCAGCCGCTGGAGGAGCTATGGCTACACCTTC
TRBD2	TRBV29-1	TRBJ2-3	NA	CSVDPGLAGGGTQYF	TGCAGCGTTGACCCCGGACTAGCGGGGGGGGGTACGCAGTATTTT
TRBD2	TRBV12-3/TRBV12-4	TRBJ2-3	few	CASKIAGGLDTQYF	TGTGCCAGCAAAATAGCGGGGGGGCTCGATACGCAGTATTTT
NA	TRBV6-4	TRBJ2-7	many	CASNVGRGYEQYF	TGTGCCAGCAATGTCGGCAGGGGCTACGAGCAGTACTTC
TRBD2	TRBV28	TRBJ2-1	few	CASSFPGLGVYEQFF	TGTGCCAGCAGTTTCCCGGGACTAGGAGTCTATGAGCAGTTCTTC
NA	TRBV29-1	TRBJ2-1	few	CSVEAGSLYNEQFF	TGCAGCGTTGAAGCCGGCAGCTTATACAATGAGCAGTTCTTC
TRBD1	TRBV20-1	TRBJ2-7	NA	CSAIRDRVVKFSYEQYF	TGCAGTGCTATCCGGGACAGGGTTGTTAAGTTCTCCTACGAGCAGTACTTC
NA	TRBV5-5	TRBJ2-1	few	CASSSQGMNHNEQFF	TGTGCCAGCAGCTCACAGGGAATGAACCACAATGAGCAGTTCTTC
TRBD2	TRBV5-1	TRBJ2-1	few	CASSLWTSGGSEQFF	TGCGCCAGCAGCTTGTGGACTAGCGGGGGGTCTGAGCAGTTCTTC
TRBD2	TRBV20-1	TRBJ2-4	few	CSASLAGVKNIQYF	TGCAGTGCTAGCCTAGCGGGAGTCAAAAACATTCAGTACTTC
NA	TRBV12-3/TRBV12-4	TRBJ1-1	NA	CASSLGAGRGEAFF	TGTGCCAGCAGTTTAGGGGCAGGGAGAGGGGAAGCTTTCTTT
TRBD2	TRBV12-3/TRBV12-4	TRBJ2-1	many	CASSSGLADYNEQFF	TGTGCCAGCAGTTCGGGACTAGCGGACTACAATGAGCAGTTCTTC
NA	TRBV4-3	TRBJ2-7	few	CASSQDFGRYEQYF	TGCGCCAGCAGCCAAGATTTTGGTAGATACGAGCAGTACTTC
TRBD2	TRBV4-3	TRBJ2-3	NA	CASSVAGGDTDTQYF	TGCGCCAGCAGCGTTGCGGGGGGAGACACAGATACGCAGTATTTT
TRBD2	TRBV7-8	TRBJ2-7	NA	CASSTRLAGGIYEQYF	TGTGCCAGCAGCACCAGACTAGCGGGGGGCATCTACGAGCAGTACTTC
TRBD1	TRBV20-1	TRBJ2-4	NA	CSASRTGLKNIQYF	TGCAGTGCTAGTAGGACAGGGTTGAAAAACATTCAGTACTTC
NA	TRBV5-1	TRBJ2-3	many	CASSWTKGTDTQYF	TGCGCCAGCAGCTGGACTAAGGGGACAGATACGCAGTATTTT
TRBD1	TRBV7-2	TRBJ2-5	few	CASSSGQEKETQYF	TGTGCCAGCAGCTCAGGACAGGAAAAAGAGACCCAGTACTTC
NA	TRBV6-1	TRBJ1-5	few	CASMFNQPQHF	TGTGCCAGCATGTTCAATCAGCCCCAGCATTTT
NA	TRBV18	TRBJ2-1	once	CASSQPALRGKFF	TGTGCCAGCTCCCAACCGGCACTGCGGGGAAAGTTCTTC
TRBD2	TRBV6-1	TRBJ2-7	NA	CASSGYLLAGGYEQYF	TGTGCCAGCAGTGGGTACTTACTAGCGGGGGGCTACGAGCAGTACTTC
TRBD1	TRBV18	TRBJ2-6	many	CASSNDRAGANVLTF	TGTGCCAGCTCAAACGACAGGGCTGGGGCCAACGTCCTGACTTTC
NA	TRBV2	TRBJ2-5	few	CASSVYRQETQYF	TGTGCCAGCAGTGTTTATCGCCAAGAGACCCAGTACTTC
TRBD2	TRBV9	TRBJ2-1	few	CASSGTGTSGHNEQFF	TGTGCCAGCAGCGGTACGGGGACTAGCGGCCACAATGAGCAGTTCTTC
NA	TRBV6-1	TRBJ2-7	few	CASRRGRSSYEQYF	TGTGCCAGCAGGAGGGGCAGGAGCTCCTACGAGCAGTACTTC
NA	TRBV12-3/TRBV12-4	TRBJ1-5	many	CASSFSGNQPQHF	TGTGCCAGCAGTTTCTCGGGGAATCAGCCCCAGCATTTT
TRBD1	TRBV27	TRBJ2-2	NA	CASSRPGQGVGELFF	TGTGCCAGCAGCCGGCCGGGACAGGGGGTCGGGGAGCTGTTTTTT
NA	TRBV9	TRBJ2-1	NA	CASSQGAVHYNEQFF	TGTGCCAGCAGCCAGGGAGCGGTACATTACAATGAGCAGTTCTTC
TRBD2	TRBV20-1	TRBJ2-5	NA	CSAIGLAGVQETQYF	TGCAGTGCTATCGGACTAGCGGGGGTCCAAGAGACCCAGTACTTC
NA	TRBV2	TRBJ2-2	NA	CASSARDTNTGELFF	TGTGCCAGCAGCGCCCGGGATACGAACACCGGGGAGCTGTTTTTT
NA	TRBV6-2/TRBV6-3	TRBJ2-2	NA	CASNSGRVGGPTGELFF	TGTGCCAGCAATTCAGGACGGGTCGGCGGGCCCACCGGGGAGCTGTTTTTT
TRBD2	TRBV6-1	TRBJ2-3	once	CASRPGLAGGVDTQYF	TGTGCCAGCAGGCCGGGACTAGCGGGGGGGGTAGATACGCAGTATTTT
TRBD2	TRBV19	TRBJ2-1	NA	CASSPPGLPPYNEQFF	TGTGCCAGTAGCCCCCCGGGACTACCCCCCTACAATGAGCAGTTCTTC
NA	TRBV11-2	TRBJ2-7	many	CASSLVAGWYEQYF	TGTGCCAGCAGCTTAGTTGCGGGATGGTACGAGCAGTACTTC
NA	TRBV5-1	TRBJ2-7	many	CASSLDQSYEQYF	TGCGCCAGCAGCTTGGACCAGTCCTACGAGCAGTACTTC
TRBD1	TRBV7-9	TRBJ2-1	NA	CASSPNDRDNEQFF	TGTGCCAGCAGCCCCAATGACAGGGACAATGAGCAGTTCTTC